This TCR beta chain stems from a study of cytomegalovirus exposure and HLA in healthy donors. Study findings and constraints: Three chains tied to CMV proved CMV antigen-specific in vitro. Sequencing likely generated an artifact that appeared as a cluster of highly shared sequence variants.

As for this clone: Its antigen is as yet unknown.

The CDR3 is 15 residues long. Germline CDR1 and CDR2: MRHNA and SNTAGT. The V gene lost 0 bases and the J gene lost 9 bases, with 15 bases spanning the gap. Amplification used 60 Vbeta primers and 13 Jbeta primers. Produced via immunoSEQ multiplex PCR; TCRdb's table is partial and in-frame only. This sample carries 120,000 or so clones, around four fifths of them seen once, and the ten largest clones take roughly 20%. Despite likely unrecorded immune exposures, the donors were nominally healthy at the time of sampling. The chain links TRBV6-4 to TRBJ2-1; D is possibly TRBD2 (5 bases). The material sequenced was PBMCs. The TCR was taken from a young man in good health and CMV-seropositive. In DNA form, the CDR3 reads TGTGCCAGCAGTGACTCTCCGGGGTTCGTCACTGAGCAGTTCTTC. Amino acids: CASSDSPGFVTEQFF.